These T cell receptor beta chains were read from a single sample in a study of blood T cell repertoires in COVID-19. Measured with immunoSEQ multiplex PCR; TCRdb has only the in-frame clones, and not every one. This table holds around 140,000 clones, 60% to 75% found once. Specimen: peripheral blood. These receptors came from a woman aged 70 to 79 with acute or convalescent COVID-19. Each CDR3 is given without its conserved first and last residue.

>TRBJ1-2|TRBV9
ASSVGPDGYT
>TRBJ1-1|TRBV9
ASSVAIRDRRNTEAF
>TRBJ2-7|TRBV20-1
SASRGPSSYEQY
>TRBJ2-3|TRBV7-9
ASSFIPNTDTQY
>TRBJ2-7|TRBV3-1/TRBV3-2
ASSPTYRGNSYEQY
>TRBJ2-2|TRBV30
AWNPLGKNTGELF
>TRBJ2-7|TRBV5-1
ASSYQGKQY
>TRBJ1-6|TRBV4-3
ASSPGQFNSPLH
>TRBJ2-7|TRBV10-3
AISESTGQGAKQY
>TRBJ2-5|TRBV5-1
ASSLRELSTAGGPEETQY
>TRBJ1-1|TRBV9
ASSANLGQNTEAF
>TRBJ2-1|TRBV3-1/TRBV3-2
ASSQRQVDEQF
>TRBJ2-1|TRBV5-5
ASSLSAGGSYNEQF
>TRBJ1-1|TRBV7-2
ASSSGTGITEAF
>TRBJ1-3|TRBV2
ASTPGHFSGNTIY
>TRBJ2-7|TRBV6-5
ASSYSIVGSYEQY
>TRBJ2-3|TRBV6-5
ASSSGGSYTDTQY
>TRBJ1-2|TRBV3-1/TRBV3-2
ASSQGAGASYGYT
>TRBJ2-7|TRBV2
ASSANSYEQY
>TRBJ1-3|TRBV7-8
ASSSLAGGNTIY
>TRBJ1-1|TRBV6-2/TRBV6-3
ASSYRDRVNTEAF
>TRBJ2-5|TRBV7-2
ASSPTSGRWETQY
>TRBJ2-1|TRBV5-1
ASSRGKTSGRNEQF
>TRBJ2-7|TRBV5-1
ASSLEGLPSTEQY
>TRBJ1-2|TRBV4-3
ASSQEGAGGYT
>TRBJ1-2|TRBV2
ASSEGSRGFGYGYT